The rows below give T cell receptor beta chains drawn from one sample of a study of blood T cells in healthy people across ages. A single record per CDR3 protein comes from TCRdb applying MiXCR to the 5' RACE reads. The sample comprises fewer than 1.5 million distinct CDR3 sequences, approximately 38% of which are singletons, and 7.9% rests with the top ten. Material for sequencing was blood. The receptors were gathered from a woman aged 18-29 years in good health. The CDR3 runs from the conserved cysteine through the conserved F or W. The order of the fields is clone size, V gene, J gene, D gene, CDR3 protein, CDR3 DNA. D genes are given only for firm matches. Not all rows give a size; the values are once, few, many and, for expanded clones, a class.

clone size: few
V gene: TRBV7-9
J gene: TRBJ2-7
D gene: TRBD2
CDR3 protein: CASSLWTSGSSYEQYF
CDR3 DNA: TGTGCCAGCAGCTTATGGACTAGCGGGAGTTCCTACGAGCAGTACTTC

clone size: -
V gene: TRBV2
J gene: TRBJ2-7
D gene: TRBD2
CDR3 protein: CASSRGDSYEQYF
CDR3 DNA: TGTGCCAGCAGTCGGGGGGACTCCTACGAGCAGTACTTC

clone size: -
V gene: TRBV7-3
J gene: TRBJ2-2
D gene: -
CDR3 protein: CASTNYGSTTGELFF
CDR3 DNA: TGTGCCAGCACCAACTACGGTTCTACGACCGGGGAGCTGTTTTTT

clone size: few
V gene: TRBV12-3/TRBV12-4
J gene: TRBJ1-1
D gene: -
CDR3 protein: CASTPGGNEAFF
CDR3 DNA: TGTGCCAGCACACCGGGGGGGAATGAAGCTTTCTTT

clone size: -
V gene: TRBV12-3/TRBV12-4
J gene: TRBJ2-7
D gene: -
CDR3 protein: CASSPRVGSREQYF
CDR3 DNA: TGTGCCAGCAGCCCCAGGGTGGGGTCTAGGGAGCAGTACTTC

clone size: -
V gene: TRBV20-1
J gene: TRBJ1-4
D gene: -
CDR3 protein: CSARDVLGGRAGELFF
CDR3 DNA: TGCAGTGCTAGAGATGTATTGGGAGGCAGGGCCGGGGAACTGTTTTTT

clone size: -
V gene: TRBV5-1
J gene: TRBJ1-5
D gene: -
CDR3 protein: CASSSPLSLSNPSNQPQHF
CDR3 DNA: TGCGCCAGCAGCTCTCCCCTCAGTCTCAGTAACCCTAGCAATCAGCCCCAGCATTTT

clone size: few
V gene: TRBV6-5
J gene: TRBJ2-5
D gene: TRBD2
CDR3 protein: CASSFRVGLAGETQYF
CDR3 DNA: TGTGCCAGCAGTTTCAGGGTAGGACTAGCGGGAGAGACCCAGTACTTC

clone size: -
V gene: TRBV4-1
J gene: TRBJ2-2
D gene: -
CDR3 protein: CASGPAGSGELFF
CDR3 DNA: TGCGCCAGCGGGCCTGCAGGGTCCGGGGAGCTGTTTTTT

clone size: -
V gene: TRBV20-1
J gene: TRBJ1-6
D gene: TRBD1
CDR3 protein: CSAHRDRGRDSPLHF
CDR3 DNA: TGCAGTGCTCACCGGGACAGGGGTCGTGATTCACCCCTCCACTTT

clone size: -
V gene: TRBV24-1
J gene: TRBJ2-1
D gene: -
CDR3 protein: CATSDPTRGAGNEQFF
CDR3 DNA: TGTGCCACCAGTGATCCGACCCGGGGGGCTGGCAATGAGCAGTTCTTC

clone size: -
V gene: TRBV30
J gene: TRBJ2-7
D gene: TRBD2
CDR3 protein: CAWSVLAGGPSYEQYF
CDR3 DNA: TGTGCCTGGAGTGTACTAGCGGGGGGGCCGTCCTACGAGCAGTACTTC